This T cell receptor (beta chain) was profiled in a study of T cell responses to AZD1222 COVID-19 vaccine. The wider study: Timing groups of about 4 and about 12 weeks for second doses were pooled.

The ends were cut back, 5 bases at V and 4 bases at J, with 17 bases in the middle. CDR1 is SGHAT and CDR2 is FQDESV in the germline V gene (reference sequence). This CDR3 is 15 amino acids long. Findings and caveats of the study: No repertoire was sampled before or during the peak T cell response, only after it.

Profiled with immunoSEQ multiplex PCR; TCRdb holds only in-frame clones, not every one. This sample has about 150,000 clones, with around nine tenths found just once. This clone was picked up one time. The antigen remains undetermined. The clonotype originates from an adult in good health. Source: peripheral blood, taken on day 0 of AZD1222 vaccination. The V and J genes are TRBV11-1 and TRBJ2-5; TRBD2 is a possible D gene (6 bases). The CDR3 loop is CASSPRDFTGETQYF. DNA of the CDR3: TGTGCCAGCAGCCCCCGGGACTTTACTGGAGAGACCCAGTACTTC.